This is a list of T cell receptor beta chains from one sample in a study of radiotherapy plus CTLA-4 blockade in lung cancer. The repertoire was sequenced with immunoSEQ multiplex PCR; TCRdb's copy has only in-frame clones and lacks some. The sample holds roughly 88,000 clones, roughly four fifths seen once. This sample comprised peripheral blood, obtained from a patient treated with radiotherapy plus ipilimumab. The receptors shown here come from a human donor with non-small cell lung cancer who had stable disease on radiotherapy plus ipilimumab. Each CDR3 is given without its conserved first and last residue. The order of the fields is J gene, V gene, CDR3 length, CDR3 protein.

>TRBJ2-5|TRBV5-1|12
ASSSTGPKETQY
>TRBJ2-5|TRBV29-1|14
SATEGMGHRGETQY
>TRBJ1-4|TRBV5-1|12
ASSGSGANEKLF
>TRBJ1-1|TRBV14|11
ASSHGFSTEAF
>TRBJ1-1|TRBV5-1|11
ASSLEPATEAF
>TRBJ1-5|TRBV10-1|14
ASSEAPFWGNQPQH
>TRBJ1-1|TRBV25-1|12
ASSPKGAGTEAF
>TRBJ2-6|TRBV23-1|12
ASTPRSGANVLT
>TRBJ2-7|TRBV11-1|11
ASSLARTYEQY
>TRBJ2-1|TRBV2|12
ASSDRLLGDEQF
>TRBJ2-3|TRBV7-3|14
ASSSQGQGSTDTQY
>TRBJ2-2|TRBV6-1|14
ASSEVPTGRTGELF
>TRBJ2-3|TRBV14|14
ASSQVGGALTDTQY
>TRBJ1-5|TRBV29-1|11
SVIPRYGQPQH
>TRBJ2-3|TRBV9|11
ASSVTSTDTQY
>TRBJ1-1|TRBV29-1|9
SASRDTEAF
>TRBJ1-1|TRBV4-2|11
ACSQVADTEAF
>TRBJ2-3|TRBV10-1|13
ASSESPHSTDTQY
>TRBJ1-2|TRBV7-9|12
ASSLEAGAYGYT
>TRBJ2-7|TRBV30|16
AWSVSWIPGTGSDEQY
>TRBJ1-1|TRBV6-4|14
ASRYSRGNMNTEAF
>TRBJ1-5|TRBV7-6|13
ASSLTDGGNQPQH